The rows below give T cell receptor beta chains drawn from one sample of a study of cytomegalovirus exposure and HLA in healthy donors. Some clones are missing from TCRdb's copy, which holds only in-frame ones; the method was immunoSEQ multiplex PCR. In the table there are over 40,000 clones, about 85% of which are singletons. The specimen was PBMCs. These receptors came from a middle-aged woman in good health and CMV-seropositive. Both conserved end residues are part of each CDR3. D genes are given only for firm matches. A clone size is listed for some rows: how often the clone was seen (once, few, many), or a class if it is expanded.

cdr3_nt: TGTGCCAGCTCACCCGACACGGTGAGTGAAAAACTGTTTTTT
cdr3_aa: CASSPDTVSEKLFF
clone_size: .
j_call: TRBJ1-4
v_call: TRBV18
d_call: .

cdr3_nt: TGTGCCAGCTCACCTCATACTCTACTTTACCTCTCCTACAATGAGCAGTTCTTC
cdr3_aa: CASSPHTLLYLSYNEQFF
clone_size: .
j_call: TRBJ2-1
v_call: TRBV18
d_call: .

cdr3_nt: TGTGCCAGCAGCAAACCCGGGACAGGGTACAATGAGCAGTTCTTC
cdr3_aa: CASSKPGTGYNEQFF
clone_size: .
j_call: TRBJ2-1
v_call: TRBV7-3
d_call: TRBD1

cdr3_nt: TGTGCCAGCAGTTACTCCTCAGGGCCTTACGAGCAGTACTTC
cdr3_aa: CASSYSSGPYEQYF
clone_size: .
j_call: TRBJ2-7
v_call: TRBV6-5
d_call: .

cdr3_nt: TGCAGCGCCGTTAGCGACCCTAGCTCCTACAATGAGCAGTTCTTC
cdr3_aa: CSAVSDPSSYNEQFF
clone_size: .
j_call: TRBJ2-1
v_call: TRBV29-1
d_call: .

cdr3_nt: TGTGCCAGCAGCCAAGGAGGGTTTCTAGTAGAGACCCAGTACTTC
cdr3_aa: CASSQGGFLVETQYF
clone_size: .
j_call: TRBJ2-5
v_call: TRBV14
d_call: .

cdr3_nt: TGTGCCATGGGGACCGGAGGGCAGCCCCAGCATTTT
cdr3_aa: CAMGTGGQPQHF
clone_size: .
j_call: TRBJ1-5
v_call: TRBV10-3
d_call: .

cdr3_nt: TGTGCCAGCAGCCCGACTAGCCTGAACACCGGGGAGCTGTTTTTT
cdr3_aa: CASSPTSLNTGELFF
clone_size: .
j_call: TRBJ2-2
v_call: TRBV5-4
d_call: TRBD2

cdr3_nt: TGTGCCAGCAGCCTCCAGAGGGATCAGCCCCAGCATTTT
cdr3_aa: CASSLQRDQPQHF
clone_size: .
j_call: TRBJ1-5
v_call: TRBV7-6
d_call: .

cdr3_nt: TGTGCCAGCAGCCAACGGACAGGGAGGTCACCCCTCCACTTT
cdr3_aa: CASSQRTGRSPLHF
clone_size: .
j_call: TRBJ1-6
v_call: TRBV5-8
d_call: TRBD1

cdr3_nt: TGTGCCATCAGTGCCACTATCTCCTACGAGCAGTACTTC
cdr3_aa: CAISATISYEQYF
clone_size: .
j_call: TRBJ2-7
v_call: TRBV10-3
d_call: .

cdr3_nt: TGTGCCAGCAGCTTGGACCGGGACAGGGGCCTTTACGAGCAGTACTTC
cdr3_aa: CASSLDRDRGLYEQYF
clone_size: .
j_call: TRBJ2-7
v_call: TRBV7-9
d_call: TRBD1

cdr3_nt: TGTGCCACCAGCAGAGTAAGGGGGCCCAATCAGCCCCAGCATTTT
cdr3_aa: CATSRVRGPNQPQHF
clone_size: .
j_call: TRBJ1-5
v_call: TRBV15
d_call: TRBD1

cdr3_nt: TGTGCCAGCAGTGGTGTTTCGACAGGGCAACCCGGTCTCGAAAAACTGTTTTTT
cdr3_aa: CASSGVSTGQPGLEKLFF
clone_size: .
j_call: TRBJ1-4
v_call: TRBV2
d_call: TRBD1

cdr3_nt: TGTGCCAGCCGACGAGAGGCTCGGAACTATGGCTACACCTTC
cdr3_aa: CASRREARNYGYTF
clone_size: .
j_call: TRBJ1-2
v_call: TRBV6-5
d_call: .

cdr3_nt: TGCGCCAGCAGCGCAGGACAGGGGTCGAACACTGAAGCTTTCTTT
cdr3_aa: CASSAGQGSNTEAFF
clone_size: .
j_call: TRBJ1-1
v_call: TRBV5-1
d_call: TRBD1

cdr3_nt: TGTGCCAGCAGCCAAGCGGCTAGTCAACGCTACGAGCAGTACTTC
cdr3_aa: CASSQAASQRYEQYF
clone_size: once
j_call: TRBJ2-7
v_call: TRBV4-2
d_call: .

cdr3_nt: TGTGCCAGTACCTCGAAAGTGGGAGGCCGGTCCTACAATGAGCAGTTCTTC
cdr3_aa: CASTSKVGGRSYNEQFF
clone_size: .
j_call: TRBJ2-1
v_call: TRBV19
d_call: .

cdr3_nt: TGTGCCAGCAGTCACCTACAGGGCTACGAGCAGTACTTC
cdr3_aa: CASSHLQGYEQYF
clone_size: .
j_call: TRBJ2-7
v_call: TRBV6-6
d_call: .

cdr3_nt: TGTGCCAGCAGTCCGGGACTAGCGTCGAGTACCGGGGAGCTGTTTTTT
cdr3_aa: CASSPGLASSTGELFF
clone_size: .
j_call: TRBJ2-2
v_call: TRBV28
d_call: TRBD2

cdr3_nt: TGTGCCTGCCAAACAGGGTACAATGGCTACACCTTC
cdr3_aa: CACQTGYNGYTF
clone_size: .
j_call: TRBJ1-2
v_call: TRBV28
d_call: .

cdr3_nt: TGCAGCGTTGCGGGACAGGGTCAGGGGACCCAGTACTTC
cdr3_aa: CSVAGQGQGTQYF
clone_size: once
j_call: TRBJ2-5
v_call: TRBV29-1
d_call: TRBD1

cdr3_nt: TGTGCCAGCAGTCGAAGTGGGCCCAACTATGGCTACACCTTC
cdr3_aa: CASSRSGPNYGYTF
clone_size: few
j_call: TRBJ1-2
v_call: TRBV27
d_call: .

cdr3_nt: TGTGCCAGCAGCTTGGGGGCAGGGGCGTATGGCTACACCTTC
cdr3_aa: CASSLGAGAYGYTF
clone_size: .
j_call: TRBJ1-2
v_call: TRBV5-8
d_call: .

cdr3_nt: TGTGCCAGCAGTGGTTTTTCAGGGGGGAATTCACCCCTCCACTTT
cdr3_aa: CASSGFSGGNSPLHF
clone_size: .
j_call: TRBJ1-6
v_call: TRBV2
d_call: TRBD1

cdr3_nt: TGTGCCAGCAGCAAGACTAGCGGGGGGGCGGGAGAGCAGTACTTC
cdr3_aa: CASSKTSGGAGEQYF
clone_size: .
j_call: TRBJ2-7
v_call: TRBV7-2
d_call: TRBD2

cdr3_nt: TGTGCCAGTAGTCCAGGGGACGCGCTAGGAGAGGAGAATCAGCCCCAGCATTTT
cdr3_aa: CASSPGDALGEENQPQHF
clone_size: .
j_call: TRBJ1-5
v_call: TRBV19
d_call: .

cdr3_nt: TGTGCCAGCAGTTACACCACGGGTTTCTCCAATGGCTACACCTTC
cdr3_aa: CASSYTTGFSNGYTF
clone_size: .
j_call: TRBJ1-2
v_call: TRBV6-5
d_call: .

cdr3_nt: TGCGCCAGCAGCTTGGTTCAGGGATCCTACGAGCAGTACTTC
cdr3_aa: CASSLVQGSYEQYF
clone_size: .
j_call: TRBJ2-7
v_call: TRBV5-1
d_call: .

cdr3_nt: TGTGCCAGCAGTCCAACAAGAACGTCCTACGAGCAGTACTTC
cdr3_aa: CASSPTRTSYEQYF
clone_size: .
j_call: TRBJ2-7
v_call: TRBV28
d_call: .

cdr3_nt: TGTGCCAGCAGTGACTTTCTCCAAGAGACCCAGTACTTC
cdr3_aa: CASSDFLQETQYF
clone_size: .
j_call: TRBJ2-5
v_call: TRBV6-6
d_call: .

cdr3_nt: TGTTCCAGCAGCTCGGGGGGAAAATACAATGAGCAGTTCTTC
cdr3_aa: CSSSSGGKYNEQFF
clone_size: .
j_call: TRBJ2-1
v_call: TRBV7-9
d_call: TRBD2

cdr3_nt: TGTGCCAGCAGCCCGGACAGGTTAAATCAGCCCCAGCATTTT
cdr3_aa: CASSPDRLNQPQHF
clone_size: .
j_call: TRBJ1-5
v_call: TRBV7-2
d_call: TRBD1

cdr3_nt: TGTGCCAGCAGCTTAGACGCGGGGATGGAGACCCAGTACTTC
cdr3_aa: CASSLDAGMETQYF
clone_size: .
j_call: TRBJ2-5
v_call: TRBV7-6
d_call: .

cdr3_nt: TGTGCCATGGCCAGTTTGACTAGCGGAAAGCAGTACTTC
cdr3_aa: CAMASLTSGKQYF
clone_size: .
j_call: TRBJ2-5
v_call: TRBV6-1
d_call: TRBD2

cdr3_nt: TGCGCCAGCAGCCCGGCCGGGGGTCAGAGCTCTGGAAACACCATATATTTT
cdr3_aa: CASSPAGGQSSGNTIYF
clone_size: few
j_call: TRBJ1-3
v_call: TRBV5-1
d_call: .

cdr3_nt: TGTGCCACCAGCAGAGATCAGGGGGCTTCGTATGGCTACACCTTC
cdr3_aa: CATSRDQGASYGYTF
clone_size: .
j_call: TRBJ1-2
v_call: TRBV15
d_call: TRBD1

cdr3_nt: TGCGCCAGCAGCTTGGGGACCGGGACTAGGGCCACAGATACGCAGTATTTT
cdr3_aa: CASSLGTGTRATDTQYF
clone_size: .
j_call: TRBJ2-3
v_call: TRBV5-1
d_call: TRBD2

cdr3_nt: TGCGCCAGCAGCTTGGCGTATCGGCAGGGGTCGAACACTGAAGCTTTCTTT
cdr3_aa: CASSLAYRQGSNTEAFF
clone_size: .
j_call: TRBJ1-1
v_call: TRBV5-1
d_call: .

cdr3_nt: TGCGCCAGCAGCCAAGACACTAGCGGGAGATGGGGCGAGCAGTACTTC
cdr3_aa: CASSQDTSGRWGEQYF
clone_size: .
j_call: TRBJ2-7
v_call: TRBV4-1
d_call: TRBD2

cdr3_nt: TGTGCCAGCAGCTTAGCTCCGGGAGGCTACACCTTC
cdr3_aa: CASSLAPGGYTF
clone_size: once
j_call: TRBJ1-2
v_call: TRBV7-9
d_call: .

cdr3_nt: TGTGCTAGTGGTTTGGTACTAGATGGGGAGCTGTTTTTT
cdr3_aa: CASGLVLDGELFF
clone_size: .
j_call: TRBJ2-2
v_call: TRBV12-5
d_call: .

cdr3_nt: TGCGCCAGCAGCTCCGGACTAGCGGGGGGCCGGGACAATGAGCAGTTCTTC
cdr3_aa: CASSSGLAGGRDNEQFF
clone_size: .
j_call: TRBJ2-1
v_call: TRBV5-1
d_call: TRBD2

cdr3_nt: TGTTCCAGCAGCTTGGAGGGGAACGAGCAGTACTTC
cdr3_aa: CSSSLEGNEQYF
clone_size: .
j_call: TRBJ2-7
v_call: TRBV7-9
d_call: .

cdr3_nt: TGTGCCAGCAGGACAGGGGAAGATACGCAGTATTTT
cdr3_aa: CASRTGEDTQYF
clone_size: .
j_call: TRBJ2-3
v_call: TRBV28
d_call: TRBD1

cdr3_nt: TGTGCCAGCAGCTGGGACCAGGGGGCGTACGAGCAGTACTTC
cdr3_aa: CASSWDQGAYEQYF
clone_size: .
j_call: TRBJ2-7
v_call: TRBV7-6
d_call: TRBD1

cdr3_nt: TGTGCCAGCAGCTTAGACCGGGGGGATTATGGCTACACCTTC
cdr3_aa: CASSLDRGDYGYTF
clone_size: .
j_call: TRBJ1-2
v_call: TRBV7-8
d_call: .

cdr3_nt: TGCGCCAGCAGCCAGGACCAAGAGACCCAGTACTTC
cdr3_aa: CASSQDQETQYF
clone_size: .
j_call: TRBJ2-5
v_call: TRBV5-1
d_call: .